These 32 T cell receptor beta chains share one sample of origin, sequenced in a study of T cell repertoires in cytomegalovirus infection. Using its own MiXCR run on the reads, TCRdb lists one record per CDR3 protein. The table includes under 300,000 distinct CDR3 sequences, about a sixth detected once. Sequencing was performed on CD8+ T cells from PBMCs. These receptors all stem from a human donor in good health (CMV status not recorded). Some clones in this sample may be carry-over from other donors' samples.

This clonotype was seen repeatedly, ten times or more. The V gene is TRBV6-5, the J gene TRBJ2-7, with D perhaps matching TRBD1 (7 bases). V was cut by 2 bases and J by 6 bases, with 17 bases left in between. Germline-derived CDR1 and CDR2 are MNHEY and SVGAGI. This CDR3 region has 15 residues. CDR3 protein: CASSYRVEGAGEQYF. DNA for the CDR3: TGTGCCAGCAGTTACCGCGTGGAGGGGGCAGGCGAGCAGTACTTC.

This clonotype was seen more than once but under ten times. CDR3 sequence (DNA): TGTGCCAGCTTGGGGCAGGGTCTATACGAGCAGTACTTC. Translation: CASLGQGLYEQYF. The rearrangement uses TRBV2 and TRBJ2-7; D is perhaps TRBD1 (5 bases). The CDR3 has 13 amino acids. V was cut by 8 bases and J by 4 bases, with 15 bases left in between. Germline CDR1 SNHLY, CDR2 FYNNEI.

This clonotype was seen a few times. The V and J genes are TRBV4-1 and TRBJ1-5, with D unresolved. Germline CDR1 reads MGHRA; CDR2 reads YSYEKL. V lost 0 bases and J lost 0, with 15 bases in between. The CDR3 sequence is 18 residues long. CDR3 DNA: TGCGCCAGCAGCCAAGAGATAGGTCTAACTTATAGCAATCAGCCCCAGCATTTT. Its protein product is CASSQEIGLTYSNQPQHF.

The sample holds many counts of this clonotype. This chain connects TRBV7-9 to TRBJ2-7, with D tentatively TRBD1 or TRBD2 (5 bases each). The CDR3 length is 15 residues. CDR1 SEHNR and CDR2 FQNEAQ come from the germline V gene (reference sequence). V was cut by 5 bases and J by 5 bases, with 19 bases left in between. This chain's CDR3 is CASSPTGTHGDEQYF. CDR3 sequence (DNA): TGTGCCAGCAGCCCAACCGGGACCCACGGAGACGAGCAGTACTTC. Based on the CDR3 plus reference TRBV7-9 and TRBJ2-7, the full variable domain is DTGVSQNPRHKITKRGQNVTFRCDPISEHNRLYWYRQTLGQGPEFLTYFQNEAQLEKSRLLSDRFSAERPKGSFSTLEIQRTEQGDSAMYLCASSPTGTHGDEQYFGPGTRLTVT.

The table lists this clonotype with many counts. This chain connects TRBV6-5 to TRBJ2-7; D is unresolved. V lost 0 bases, J lost 0 bases, and 9 bases lay in between. CDR1 MNHEY and CDR2 SVGAGI come from the germline V gene. The CDR3 loop spans 15 amino acids. The CDR3 DNA sequence: TGTGCCAGCAGTTACTCGGGCCAGGTCTCCTACGAGCAGTACTTC. It specifies CASSYSGQVSYEQYF.

This clonotype was seen a handful of times. The rearrangement joins TRBV13 to TRBJ1-2; possibly TRBD1 for D (5 bases). The ends were cut back, 4 bases at V and 5 bases at J, with 14 bases in the middle. The germline V gene encodes CDR1 PRHDT and CDR2 FYEKMQ (reference sequence). The CDR3 extends over 14 amino acids. CDR3 residues: CASSSGLMGYGYTF. The CDR3 region has the DNA TGTGCCAGCAGCTCGGGACTCATGGGGTATGGCTACACCTTC.

This clonotype was found many times. The gene calls are TRBV7-6 and TRBJ2-3; 10 positions agree with TRBD2. The CDR3 has 17 residues. The J segment lost 5 bases and the V segment lost 5 bases, leaving 13 bases of the junction unmatched. The germline V gene has CDR1 SGHVS and CDR2 FNYEAQ. The CDR3 sequence: CASSTSLQRGGLDTQYF. In DNA form, the CDR3 reads TGTGCCAGCAGCACCTCGCTCCAGCGGGGGGGACTAGATACGCAGTATTTT. Variable domain in full (rest from reference TRBV7-6 and TRBJ2-3): GAGVSQSPRYKVTKRGQDVALRCDPISGHVSLYWYRQALGQGPEFLTYFNYEAQQDKSGLPNDRFSAERPEGSISTLTIQRTEQRDSAMYRCASSTSLQRGGLDTQYFGPGTRLTVL.

Comments on this clonotype: Given a much more abundant clone one base away, this may be a read error. The chain combines TRBV6-1 with TRBJ2-7; D gene uncertain. The germline gives CDR1 MNHNS, CDR2 SASEGT. The CDR3 loop spans 13 amino acids. The CDR3 sequence is CVSSEIRKDEQYF. DNA of the CDR3: TGTGTCAGCAGTGAAATTAGGAAAGACGAGCAGTACTTC.

V is TRBV7-9 and J is TRBJ2-7; tentatively, D is TRBD1 (6 bases). Germline CDR1 reads SEHNR; CDR2 reads FQNEAQ (reference sequence). The CDR3 runs 14 residues. V lost 5 bases and J 2 bases, leaving 13 bases between the germline ends. DNA for the CDR3: TGTGCCAGCAGCCTCTTCGACAGGCCCTACGAGCAGTACTTC. Translating it yields CASSLFDRPYEQYF.

This sequence joins TRBV14 and TRBJ2-3; D may be TRBD2 (5 bases). Germline V gives CDR1 SGHDN, CDR2 FVKESK. The V and J ends lost 0 bases and 4 bases respectively, with 14 bases between them. The CDR3 sequence is 16 residues long. This chain's CDR3 is CASSQEILGASDTQYF. DNA for the CDR3: TGTGCCAGCAGCCAAGAAATACTAGGAGCCTCAGATACGCAGTATTTT.

This clonotype was found a few times. This chain links TRBV10-3 with TRBJ2-3; 7 bases are a match to TRBD1. The trim removed 0 bases at V and 2 bases at J, leaving 5 bases unmatched. CDR1 is ENHRY and CDR2 is SYGVKD in the germline V gene. The CDR3 has 16 residues. CDR3 amino acids: CAISESRQGVTDTQYF. CDR3 sequence (DNA): TGTGCCATCAGTGAGTCGCGTCAGGGGGTCACAGATACGCAGTATTTT.

The sample holds a few counts of this clonotype. This chain uses TRBV6-2 or TRBV6-3 with TRBJ2-7; D is undetermined. Germline CDR1 and CDR2: MNHEY and SVGEGT. This CDR3 comprises 12 residues. The V end lost 2 bases, the J end lost 6 bases, and 8 bases lay between the germline ends. The DNA of the CDR3 is TGTGCCAGCAGTTACCCCCTTGGCGAGCAGTACTTC. Translation: CASSYPLGEQYF.

This chain connects TRBV14 to TRBJ2-7; D is perhaps TRBD1 (6 bases). Trimming pared 7 bases from V and 0 bases from J, leaving 16 bases between. The CDR3 length is 15 residues. The germline V gene encodes CDR1 SGHDN and CDR2 FVKESK. As DNA, the CDR3 is TGTGCCAGCAACCACGGACAGTCGAGCTCCTACGAGCAGTACTTC. It yields the protein CASNHGQSSSYEQYF.

In this sample, this clonotype turned up many times. The chain employs TRBV7-9 and TRBJ2-5; D is tentatively TRBD1 or TRBD2 (5 bases each). V lost 0 bases to trimming and J lost 2 bases, with 10 bases between them. Germline V gene lookup returns CDR1 SEHNR and CDR2 FQNEAQ (reference sequence). The CDR3 is made up of 15 amino acids. The CDR3 here is CASSLAWDPQETQYF. As DNA, the CDR3 is TGTGCCAGCAGCTTAGCTTGGGACCCTCAAGAGACCCAGTACTTC.

This clonotype showed up many times. The chain carries TRBV7-2 and TRBJ2-3; D remains ambiguous. From germline, CDR1 is SGHTA and CDR2 FQGNSA. The CDR3 consists of 16 residues. The V end lost 1 base, the J end lost 2 bases, and 13 bases lay between the germline ends. The CDR3 DNA reads TGTGCCAGCAGCTTAGGTCCAGGCCGGGCCACAGATACGCAGTATTTT. Amino acid sequence: CASSLGPGRATDTQYF. The full variable domain, rest sourced from reference TRBV7-2 and TRBJ2-3, is GAGVSQSPSNKVTEKGKDVELRCDPISGHTALYWYRQSLGQGLEFLIYFQGNSAPDKSGLPSDRFSAERTGGSVSTLTIQRTQQEDSAVYLCASSLGPGRATDTQYFGPGTRLTVL.

The V and J genes are TRBV6-8 and TRBJ2-5; possible D gene TRBD1, 6 bases. Germline V lookup: CDR1 MNHGY, CDR2 SAAAGT. Trimming cost V 2 bases and J 2 bases, with 15 bases left between them. The CDR3 extends over 16 amino acids. The CDR3 DNA reads as TGTGCCAGCAGTTACAGGTCCTCAGGGGAACAAGAGACCCAGTACTTC. Translating it yields CASSYRSSGEQETQYF.

The chain carries TRBV6-6 and TRBJ2-1, with D possibly TRBD2 on 6 matching bases. V was pared by 1 base and J by 8 bases, with 24 bases between. Germline CDR1 and CDR2: MNHNY and SVGAGI (reference sequence). This CDR3 is 18 amino acids long. CDR3 DNA: TGTGCCAGCAGTTACTACTCGGGCGGGGTGTGGGGCGAGGATGAGCAGTTCTTC. It is translated as CASSYYSGGVWGEDEQFF.

This clonotype occurred many times. The rearrangement uses TRBV7-9 and TRBJ1-2, with no clear D. The V gene lost 2 bases and the J gene lost 2 bases, with 9 bases spanning the gap. The CDR3 loop spans 14 amino acids. CDR1 SEHNR and CDR2 FQNEAQ come from the germline V gene (reference sequence). The CDR3 sequence is CASSLNPLNYGYTF. The CDR3, as DNA: TGTGCCAGCAGCTTAAATCCTCTGAACTATGGCTACACCTTC.

This clonotype has ten or more counts. V and J are TRBV6-2 or TRBV6-3 and TRBJ2-7; either TRBD1 or TRBD2 may supply D (5 bases each). V dropped 2 bases and J dropped 1 base, with 9 bases sitting between them. This CDR3 has 14 amino acids. Germline values: CDR1 MNHEY, CDR2 SVGEGT. This CDR3 is CASSYPGRSYEQYF. CDR3 bases: TGTGCCAGCAGTTACCCGGGACGGTCCTACGAGCAGTACTTC.

This clonotype turned up a few times. The chain recombines TRBV19 with TRBJ2-1; 8 nucleotides line up with TRBD1. Trimming removed 2 bases from V and 6 bases from J; junction bases left unmatched: 18. CDR3 length: 19 residues. CDR1 is LNHDA and CDR2 is SQIVND in the germline V gene (reference sequence). CDR3 in amino acids: CASSITSPGGTGFPNEQFF. As DNA, the CDR3 is TGTGCCAGTAGTATAACTTCCCCGGGTGGGACAGGCTTCCCCAATGAGCAGTTCTTC. Full variable domain (outside the CDR3, taken from reference TRBV19 and TRBJ2-1): DGGITQSPKYLFRKEGQNVTLSCEQNLNHDAMYWYRQDPGQGLRLIYYSQIVNDFQKGDIAEGYSVSREKKESFPLTVTSAQKNPTAFYLCASSITSPGGTGFPNEQFFGPGTRLTVL.

The J gene is TRBJ1-1, the V gene TRBV27, with 7 bases aligning to TRBD1. CDR1 is MNHEY and CDR2 is SMNVEV in the germline V gene (reference sequence). J gave up 0 bases and V 4 bases, and 14 bases lay outside the gene matches. This CDR3 spans 18 amino acids. In DNA, the CDR3 is TGTGCCAGCAGTTATAGCCCCCCGCTGCAGGGGGTGAACACTGAAGCTTTCTTT. Translated, it gives CASSYSPPLQGVNTEAFF.

A few counts support this clonotype. This chain connects TRBV12-3 or TRBV12-4 to TRBJ2-6; the match to TRBD1 covers 9 bases. This CDR3 comprises 19 residues. The trim removed 4 bases at V and 0 bases at J, leaving 10 bases unmatched. The CDR3 spells CASSSFRDRVISGANVLTF. In nucleotides, the CDR3 is TGTGCCAGCAGTTCCTTCCGGGACAGGGTTATCTCTGGGGCCAACGTCCTGACTTTC.

This clonotype was picked up many times. The J gene is TRBJ1-3, the V gene TRBV6-1, with TRBD1 as a possible D gene (5 bases). V was trimmed by 2 bases and J by 0 bases, leaving 17 bases between them. Germline assignment: CDR1 MNHNS and CDR2 SASEGT. This CDR3 is built from 18 residues. DNA of the CDR3: TGTGCCAGCAGTGAACTGTTTTCGGGACCAGACTCTGGAAACACCATATATTTT. It encodes CASSELFSGPDSGNTIYF.

The CDR3 coding sequence is TGTGCCAGCAGTTTACGTCCAGGGGGATTAGGCTACGAGCAGTACTTC. This codes for CASSLRPGGLGYEQYF. The chain has TRBV28 and TRBJ2-7; 7 bases align to TRBD1. With 2 bases clipped from V and 3 bases from J, the junction kept 10 bases outside the gene matches. Germline-derived CDR1 and CDR2 are MDHEN and SYDVKM. This CDR3 is 16 amino acids long.

This clonotype was counted only a few times. The rearrangement links TRBV2 to TRBJ2-3, with D possibly TRBD2 on 6 matching bases. Trimming took 11 bases from V and 1 from J, leaving 16 bases between them. The CDR3 loop spans 14 amino acids. Germline CDR1 and CDR2: SNHLY and FYNNEI. This CDR3 is CACLTGTGTDTQYF. The CDR3 nucleotides are TGTGCCTGCTTAACCGGGACTGGCACAGATACGCAGTATTTT.

This clonotype was picked up a small number of times. The V call is TRBV27, the J call TRBJ2-7; D is possibly TRBD1 (5 bases). The CDR3 extends over 12 amino acids. Between the trimmed V and J ends, which lost 8 bases and 5 bases, there was a span of 13 bases. From germline, CDR1 is MNHEY and CDR2 SMNVEV (reference sequence). The CDR3 nucleotides are TGTGCCAGCGCCCTCCGCAGGGACGAGCAGTACTTC. Translation: CASALRRDEQYF.

The table lists this clonotype with a few counts. The chain employs TRBV20-1 and TRBJ2-7; tentatively, D is TRBD2 (6 bases). V lost 0 bases to trimming and J lost 3 bases, with 18 bases between them. The CDR3 runs to 16 residues. Germline V gene sequence: CDR1 DFQATT, CDR2 SNEGSKA (reference sequence). Here the CDR3 DNA reads TGCAGTGCTAGAGATAGGGCACGACTAGTAATCTACGAGCAGTACTTC. Translated, it gives CSARDRARLVIYEQYF.

This clonotype has a single count. Possible read error: a much larger clone is one base away. J is TRBJ1-1 and V is TRBV28; a weak D match, TRBD1 (5 bases). In germline, CDR1 is MDHEN, CDR2 SYDVKM. The V gene lost 5 bases and the J gene lost 0 bases, with 16 bases spanning the gap. This CDR3 is built from 16 residues. CDR3 sequence (DNA): TGTGCCAGCAGTCTGGAGGACGCGACAGTGAACACTGAAGCTTTCTTT. Translating gives CASSLEDATVNTEAFF.

This clonotype has more than one count but fewer than ten. The chain recombines TRBV12-3 or TRBV12-4 with TRBJ1-1, with D uncertain. Trimming removed 4 bases from V and 2 bases from J, with 8 bases in between. The CDR3 runs 13 residues. The CDR3 loop reads CASSWGYNTEAFF. The CDR3 DNA sequence: TGTGCCAGCAGTTGGGGATATAACACTGAAGCTTTCTTT.

CDR3 loop: CASSEVGPLDTQYF. As DNA, the CDR3 is TGTGCCAGCAGTGAAGTGGGCCCGTTGGATACGCAGTATTTT. J is TRBJ2-3 and V is TRBV6-1, with D unclear. With 1 base removed from V and 6 bases from J, the gap between germline ends came to 11 bases. The CDR3 covers 14 residues. Germline CDR1 reads MNHNS; CDR2 reads SASEGT.

This chain uses TRBV6-5 with TRBJ2-7, with TRBD2 matching over 7 bases. The CDR3 sequence is 16 residues long. The J segment lost 2 bases and the V segment lost 4 bases, leaving 11 bases of the junction unmatched. The germline CDR1 and CDR2 sequences are MNHEY and SVGAGI. The CDR3 spells CASSFSSGLIAYEQYF. CDR3 in DNA: TGTGCCAGCAGTTTCTCGTCGGGACTAATTGCCTACGAGCAGTACTTC.

At least ten counts were recorded for this clonotype. The rearrangement links TRBV7-2 to TRBJ2-2; 9 nucleotides align to TRBD2. V lost 1 base, J lost 5 bases, and 8 bases stayed unmatched. This CDR3 is built from 17 residues. Per the germline V gene, CDR1 is SGHTA and CDR2 is FQGNSA. CDR3 in DNA: TGTGCCAGCAGCTTAGGGCCAACGAGCGGGGGGACCGGGGAGCTGTTTTTT. Protein sequence: CASSLGPTSGGTGELFF. Full variable domain (outside the CDR3, taken from reference TRBV7-2 and TRBJ2-2): GAGVSQSPSNKVTEKGKDVELRCDPISGHTALYWYRQSLGQGLEFLIYFQGNSAPDKSGLPSDRFSAERTGGSVSTLTIQRTQQEDSAVYLCASSLGPTSGGTGELFFGEGSRLTVL.